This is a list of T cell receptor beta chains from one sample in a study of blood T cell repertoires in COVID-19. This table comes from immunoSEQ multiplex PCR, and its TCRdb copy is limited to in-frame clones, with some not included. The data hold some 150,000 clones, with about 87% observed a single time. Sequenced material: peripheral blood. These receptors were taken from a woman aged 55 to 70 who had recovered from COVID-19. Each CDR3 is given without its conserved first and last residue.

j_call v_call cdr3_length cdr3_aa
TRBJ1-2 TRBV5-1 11 ASSYTDSYGYT
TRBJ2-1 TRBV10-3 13 AISETSGGASEQF
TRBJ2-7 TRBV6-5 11 ASKGTGGHEQY
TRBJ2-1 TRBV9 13 ASSVVGDRADEQF
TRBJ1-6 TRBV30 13 AWSILDRVVSPLH
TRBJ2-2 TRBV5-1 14 ASSLAPGERTGELF
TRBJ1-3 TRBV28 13 ASSPTGVGGNTIY
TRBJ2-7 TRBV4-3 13 ASSHRTEANYEQY
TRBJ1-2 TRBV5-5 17 ASSSPLRVTSVVNYGYT
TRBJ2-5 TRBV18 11 ASSPSLQETQY
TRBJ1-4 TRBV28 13 ASEAGGSTNEKLF
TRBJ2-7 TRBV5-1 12 ASSATTGLDEQY
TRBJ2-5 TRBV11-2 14 ASSLAELAGAETQY
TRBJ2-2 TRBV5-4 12 ASSRTSLAGELF
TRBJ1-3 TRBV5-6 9 ASSSGGTIY
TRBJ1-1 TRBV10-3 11 AISSQGPTEAF
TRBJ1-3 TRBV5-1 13 ASRPSGAGGNTIY
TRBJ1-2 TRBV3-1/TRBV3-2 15 ASSQADLGQGAYGYT
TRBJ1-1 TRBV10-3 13 AISDQSGSYTEAF
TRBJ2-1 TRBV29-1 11 SVGGVSYNEQF
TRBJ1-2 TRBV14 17 ASSQDFREPSSANYGYT
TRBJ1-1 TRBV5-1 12 ASSNTGTGGRAF
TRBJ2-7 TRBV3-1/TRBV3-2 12 ASSQGGGGREQY
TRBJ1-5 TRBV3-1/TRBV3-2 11 ASSHRSGQPQH
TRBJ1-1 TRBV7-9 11 ASSLAFGAEAF
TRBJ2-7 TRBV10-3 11 AISSGTGREQY
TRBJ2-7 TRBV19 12 ASSFGTTQYEQY
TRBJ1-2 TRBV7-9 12 ASSLDPGGYGYT